The 25 T cell receptor beta chains reported below all come from one sample, sequenced in a study of blood T cell repertoires in COVID-19. TCRdb keeps only in-frame clones here, not all; method: immunoSEQ multiplex PCR. The sample contains approximately 240,000 clones, approximately 80% of which appear only once. Sequencing used peripheral blood. The source is a woman aged 40 to 50 with active or convalescent COVID-19.

The chain joins TRBV25-1 to TRBJ2-1, with unresolved D. Looked up from germline, CDR1 is MGHDK and CDR2 is SYGVNS. The CDR3 spans 13 residues. V was pared by 3 bases and J by 4 bases, with 7 bases between. The CDR3 region is CASSELLYNEQFF. CDR3 sequence (DNA): TGTGCCAGCAGTGAGTTACTTTACAATGAGCAGTTCTTC.

The V call is TRBV2, the J call TRBJ2-5; 8 bases map to TRBD1. This CDR3 has 14 residues. V lost 6 bases to trimming and J lost 1 base; unmatched junction nucleotides: 4. Germline CDR1 and CDR2: SNHLY and FYNNEI. The CDR3 bases are TGTGCCAGCAGGGAGGACAGGGTCCAAGAGACCCAGTACTTC. The encoded protein is CASREDRVQETQYF.

The rearrangement uses TRBV7-8 and TRBJ1-6; D ambiguous. V was clipped by 5 bases and J by 7 bases, with 21 bases between them. CDR1 and CDR2 (germline): SGHVS, FQNEAQ. This CDR3 is 17 amino acids long. CDR3 nucleotides: TGTGCCAGCAGCGCTCCTACAGTGCCCCTGCAGAATTCACCCCTCCACTTT. Protein sequence: CASSAPTVPLQNSPLHF.

The chain couples TRBV5-5 to TRBJ1-1; 7 positions match TRBD1. The CDR3 has 15 residues. Germline CDR1 is SGHKS and CDR2 is YYEKEE (reference sequence). V was clipped by 3 bases and J by 1 base; unmatched bases: 6. In DNA form, the CDR3 reads TGTGCCAGCAGCTCCTCCCGACAGGGGAACACTGAAGCTTTCTTT. Protein: CASSSSRQGNTEAFF.

The rearrangement links TRBV5-1 to TRBJ1-1; a weak D match, TRBD1 (6 bases). The CDR3 totals 15 residues. With 3 bases removed from V and 0 bases from J, the gap between germline ends came to 12 bases. In germline, CDR1 is SGHRS, CDR2 YFSETQ. The CDR3, as DNA: TGCGCCAGCAGCTCTCCGACAGGACTGAACACTGAAGCTTTCTTT. It specifies CASSSPTGLNTEAFF.

This rearrangement joins TRBV7-2 to TRBJ1-3; D gene ambiguous. CDR3 length equals 14 residues. Deletions cut 5 bases from V and 1 base from J, with 9 bases between. CDR1 SGHTA and CDR2 FQGNSA come from the germline V gene. The CDR3 bases are TGTGCCAGCAGCCCATACCGGTCTGGAAACACCATATATTTT. As protein: CASSPYRSGNTIYF.

Written as DNA, the CDR3 is TGTGCTAGTGGTTTGGACGGGGGGGCCCAGTACTTC. Translated: CASGLDGGAQYF. V usage is TRBV12-5 and J usage is TRBJ2-5; 8 bases align to TRBD2. The length of the CDR3 is 12 residues. CDR1 is LGHNT and CDR2 is FRNRAP in the germline V gene. J was trimmed by 9 bases and V by 1 base; bases with no gene match: 1.

In its sample, this clone was seen once. The chain carries TRBV28 and TRBJ2-7; 10 nucleotides align to TRBD1. The germline V gene encodes CDR1 MDHEN and CDR2 SYDVKM. V lost 8 bases, J lost 1 base, and 20 bases stayed unmatched. The CDR3 totals 19 residues. The CDR3 here is CASVPGQGTWFKTSYEQYV. The CDR3 bases are TGTGCCAGCGTGCCGGGACAGGGGACGTGGTTCAAAACATCCTACGAGCAGTACGTC.

This rearrangement joins TRBV28 to TRBJ1-4; the D gene is possibly TRBD1 (5 bases). Germline CDR1 is MDHEN and CDR2 is SYDVKM. The CDR3 extends over 14 amino acids. Trimming stripped 10 bases from V and 5 bases from J, with 17 bases between. CDR3 DNA sequence: TGTGCCACCATATCCGGGAGGGGAAATGAAAAACTGTTTTTT. Translated: CATISGRGNEKLFF.

The rearrangement joins TRBV28 to TRBJ1-3; 7 bases are a match to TRBD1. The CDR3 sequence is 14 residues long. Trimming took 7 bases from V and 1 from J; bases not matched to a gene: 4. CDR1 and CDR2 (germline): MDHEN, SYDVKM. Here the CDR3 reads CASTGTVSGNTIYF. As DNA, the CDR3 is TGTGCCAGCACCGGGACAGTTTCTGGAAACACCATATATTTT.

V is TRBV7-9 and J is TRBJ1-4, with D possibly being TRBD1 (5 bases). Germline CDR1 reads SEHNR; CDR2 reads FQNEAQ (reference sequence). The CDR3 runs to 14 residues. Trimming shortened V by 5 bases and J by 3 bases, and 10 bases separated the two germline ends. CDR3 sequence reads: CASSMQGSNEKLFF. DNA for the CDR3: TGTGCCAGCAGCATGCAGGGTTCTAATGAAAAACTGTTTTTT.

The genes are TRBV5-1 and TRBJ1-5, with 7 bases aligning to TRBD1. The length of the CDR3 is 15 residues. Germline CDR1 SGHRS, CDR2 YFSETQ. The J segment lost 5 bases and the V segment lost 0 bases, leaving 5 bases of the junction unmatched. The CDR3 DNA reads as TGCGCCAGCAGCTTGGACCCTGACAGGGATCAGCCCCAGCATTTT. It yields the protein CASSLDPDRDQPQHF.

This clone has a handful of counts. The chain has TRBV10-2 and TRBJ1-5, with 12 bases lining up with TRBD1. J was trimmed by 6 bases and V by 6 bases; bases with no gene match: 9. The CDR3 sequence is 16 residues long. The germline V gene encodes CDR1 WSHSY and CDR2 SAAADI. CDR3 nucleotide sequence: TGCGCCAGCAGCACCGGGGACAGGGGGCAAGGTCAGCCCCAGCATTTT. Translating it yields CASSTGDRGQGQPQHF.

This chain joins TRBV24-1 and TRBJ1-2; 9 bases match TRBD1. The CDR3 runs 12 residues. The ends lost 11 bases at V and 6 bases at J; junction bases unmatched: 6. The germline gives CDR1 KGHDR, CDR2 SFDVKD. The CDR3 nucleotides read TGTGCCAAAAACGGGACAGGGAATGGCTACACCTTC. This gives the protein CAKNGTGNGYTF.

CDR3 loop: CSVEFQNGYTF. The DNA of the CDR3 is TGCAGCGTTGAGTTTCAGAATGGCTACACCTTC. The chain uses TRBV29-1 and TRBJ1-2; D gene uncertain. The V end was cut by 3 bases, the J end by 6 bases, with 8 bases between. CDR1 and CDR2 from the germline V gene are SQVTM and ANQGSEA. This CDR3 region has 11 residues.

The rearrangement links TRBV28 to TRBJ2-7; 12 bases align to TRBD1. V lost 6 bases, J lost 9 bases, and 3 bases stayed unmatched. The germline CDR1 and CDR2 sequences are MDHEN and SYDVKM. The CDR3 length is 12 residues. CDR3 amino acids: CASRGTGGVQYV. For the CDR3, the DNA is TGTGCCAGCAGGGGGACAGGGGGCGTGCAGTACGTC.

This sequence joins TRBV28 and TRBJ2-2; the D gene is possibly TRBD1 (5 bases). Germline values: CDR1 MDHEN, CDR2 SYDVKM. V was clipped by 7 bases and J by 3 bases, with 18 bases between them. The CDR3 totals 16 residues. The CDR3 DNA sequence: TGTGCCAGCACCGCCCCATGGCAGGGTTACACCGGGGAGCTGTTTTTT. Residues: CASTAPWQGYTGELFF.

This sequence joins TRBV10-2 and TRBJ2-3; 7 bases agree with TRBD2. The CDR3 is made up of 14 amino acids. J gave up 4 bases and V 6 bases, and 7 bases lay outside the gene matches. Germline V CDR1 and CDR2: WSHSY, SAAADI. The chain's CDR3 is CASRERGSSDTQYF. For the CDR3, the DNA is TGCGCCAGCAGAGAGCGGGGATCATCAGATACGCAGTATTTT.

The chain combines TRBV27 with TRBJ1-5; possibly TRBD1 for D (5 bases). CDR1 is MNHEY, CDR2 SMNVEV, per germline (reference sequence). The CDR3 length is 15 residues. V dropped 8 bases and J dropped 0 bases, with 14 bases sitting between them. The CDR3 DNA follows: TGTGCCAGCTGTAGGAGCGGGGCTAGCAATCAGCCCCAGCATTTT. Translating gives CASCRSGASNQPQHF.

The chain recombines TRBV14 with TRBJ1-5, with 8 bases aligning to TRBD1. The CDR3 consists of 14 residues. Germline lookup yields CDR1 SGHDN and CDR2 FVKESK. The CDR3: CGPQGAVSNQPQHF. CDR3 sequence (DNA): TGTGGTCCGCAGGGGGCGGTGAGCAATCAGCCCCAGCATTTT.

This chain joins TRBV19 and TRBJ1-4; 8 bases fit TRBD1. This CDR3 contains 16 residues. Germline assignment: CDR1 LNHDA and CDR2 SQIVND (reference sequence). The junction had 11 bases not matched to a gene; V was cut back by 5 bases and J by 6 bases. The CDR3 DNA reads as TGTGCCAGTAGTGTTAGCCGGGACAGGAGTTATGAAAAACTGTTTTTT. Translation gives CASSVSRDRSYEKLFF.

J is TRBJ1-6 and V is TRBV5-4; 7 bases agree with TRBD1. CDR1 and CDR2 (germline): SGHNT, YYREEE (reference sequence). Trimming removed 4 bases from V and 4 bases from J; junction bases left unmatched: 2. This CDR3 region has 14 residues. The CDR3 nucleotides read TGTGCCAGCAGCCAGGACAGGTATAATTCACCCCTCCACTTT. This gives the protein CASSQDRYNSPLHF.

The V call is TRBV12-3 or TRBV12-4, the J call TRBJ1-6, with D unresolved. CDR3 length equals 12 residues. The CDR3 nucleotides read TGTGCTAGCGGGCGACCCAATTCACCCCTCCACTTT. This codes for CASGRPNSPLHF.

A single count supports this clone. The rearrangement uses TRBV7-2 and TRBJ2-3, with 11 bases identical to TRBD2. This CDR3 comprises 16 residues. CDR1 is SGHTA, CDR2 FQGNSA, per germline. V lost 4 bases, J lost 3 bases, and 6 bases stayed unmatched. The CDR3: CASSSRLAGPTDTQYF. CDR3 sequence (DNA): TGTGCCAGCAGCTCGCGACTAGCGGGGCCTACAGATACGCAGTATTTT. The entire variable domain, with the rest obtained from reference TRBV7-2 and TRBJ2-3, is as follows: GAGVSQSPSNKVTEKGKDVELRCDPISGHTALYWYRQSLGQGLEFLIYFQGNSAPDKSGLPSDRFSAERTGGSVSTLTIQRTQQEDSAVYLCASSSRLAGPTDTQYFGPGTRLTVL.

This clone was seen more than once but under ten times. The rearrangement links TRBV20-1 to TRBJ2-3, with D hard to call. Trimming removed 3 bases from V and 8 bases from J, with 21 bases in between. Germline lookup yields CDR1 DFQATT and CDR2 SNEGSKA (reference sequence). The CDR3 covers 15 residues. The CDR3 is CSASNWAESLGTQYF. DNA for the CDR3: TGCAGTGCTAGTAATTGGGCCGAATCACTCGGTACGCAGTATTTT.